This is a list of T cell receptor beta chains from one sample in a study of T cell repertoires in cytomegalovirus infection. TCRdb re-derived calls from the reads in MiXCR, one entry per CDR3 protein. The table lists around 140,000 distinct CDR3 sequences, around 32% of them singletons, with around 50% in the top ten. The antigens of these receptors remain unknown. The specimen was CD8+ T cells from cultured PBMCs, collected from culture after CMV antigen stimulation. These receptor sequences come from a human donor in good health (CMV status not recorded). Some clones in this sample may be carry-over from other donors' samples. Both conserved end residues are part of each CDR3. Fields, in order: D gene, V gene, J gene, clone size, CDR3 protein. D genes are given only for firm matches. Part of the rows lack a size; the others show once, few, many or a class for expanded clones.

d_gene: .; v_gene: TRBV11-2; j_gene: TRBJ1-1; abundance: many; CDR3aa: CASRYHSGTEAFF
d_gene: .; v_gene: TRBV7-6; j_gene: TRBJ2-1; abundance: many; CDR3aa: CASSLRGSSYNEQFF
d_gene: .; v_gene: TRBV11-2; j_gene: TRBJ2-1; abundance: .; CDR3aa: CASTNSPASVVHEQFF
d_gene: .; v_gene: TRBV11-2; j_gene: TRBJ2-5; abundance: few; CDR3aa: CASSLVHYQETQYF
d_gene: .; v_gene: TRBV7-9; j_gene: TRBJ1-1; abundance: .; CDR3aa: CASRSGGYTEAFF
d_gene: .; v_gene: TRBV7-8; j_gene: TRBJ1-2; abundance: .; CDR3aa: CASSPRTTNYGYTF
d_gene: .; v_gene: TRBV30; j_gene: TRBJ2-3; abundance: few; CDR3aa: CAWRGVRLPSPDTQYF
d_gene: TRBD2; v_gene: TRBV7-6; j_gene: TRBJ2-7; abundance: .; CDR3aa: CASSPSPAISGGDEQYF
d_gene: .; v_gene: TRBV19; j_gene: TRBJ1-5; abundance: .; CDR3aa: CASTTPGQYNQPQHF
d_gene: .; v_gene: TRBV7-9; j_gene: TRBJ1-4; abundance: .; CDR3aa: CASSYLTGFEKLFF
d_gene: TRBD2; v_gene: TRBV3-1; j_gene: TRBJ2-3; abundance: many; CDR3aa: CASSQSGGAYSTDTQYF
d_gene: .; v_gene: TRBV20-1; j_gene: TRBJ1-5; abundance: many; CDR3aa: CSAKGQGSNQPQHF
d_gene: .; v_gene: TRBV20-1; j_gene: TRBJ1-2; abundance: .; CDR3aa: CSASRLSYGYTF
d_gene: TRBD1; v_gene: TRBV3-1; j_gene: TRBJ1-2; abundance: .; CDR3aa: CASSQVYRTGLPDDYGYTF
d_gene: TRBD1; v_gene: TRBV2; j_gene: TRBJ1-1; abundance: .; CDR3aa: CAIMGGGNTEAFF
d_gene: .; v_gene: TRBV27; j_gene: TRBJ1-1; abundance: few; CDR3aa: CASSLLGGGEDTEAFF
d_gene: .; v_gene: TRBV6-6; j_gene: TRBJ2-7; abundance: few; CDR3aa: CASSNPGSFNEQYF
d_gene: TRBD1; v_gene: TRBV7-9; j_gene: TRBJ2-7; abundance: few; CDR3aa: CASSGTGARREQYF
d_gene: TRBD1; v_gene: TRBV10-3; j_gene: TRBJ1-5; abundance: .; CDR3aa: CAIGVSDRGGQPQHF
d_gene: .; v_gene: TRBV11-1; j_gene: TRBJ2-5; abundance: many; CDR3aa: CASSRDQETQYF
d_gene: TRBD1; v_gene: TRBV5-5; j_gene: TRBJ2-7; abundance: .; CDR3aa: CASSADRGYSYEQYF
d_gene: .; v_gene: TRBV5-5; j_gene: TRBJ2-7; abundance: once; CDR3aa: CASSLGGVLISEQYF
d_gene: .; v_gene: TRBV28; j_gene: TRBJ1-4; abundance: .; CDR3aa: CASSFLGGFGEKLFF
d_gene: .; v_gene: TRBV28; j_gene: TRBJ1-6; abundance: few; CDR3aa: CASSEDRLGISPLHF
d_gene: .; v_gene: TRBV4-3; j_gene: TRBJ1-2; abundance: .; CDR3aa: CASSPGTAHVDYGYTF
d_gene: TRBD2; v_gene: TRBV4-1; j_gene: TRBJ2-2; abundance: few; CDR3aa: CASSEAGAGVYTGELFF
d_gene: .; v_gene: TRBV7-6; j_gene: TRBJ2-3; abundance: .; CDR3aa: CASSPGPERSDTQYF
d_gene: .; v_gene: TRBV19; j_gene: TRBJ1-5; abundance: .; CDR3aa: CASSIGPSRSNQPQHF
d_gene: .; v_gene: TRBV5-5; j_gene: TRBJ2-5; abundance: .; CDR3aa: CASTGGAAYQETQYF
d_gene: .; v_gene: TRBV12-3/TRBV12-4; j_gene: TRBJ1-4; abundance: many; CDR3aa: CASSLGAGENEKLFF
d_gene: TRBD2; v_gene: TRBV7-8; j_gene: TRBJ2-3; abundance: many; CDR3aa: CASRIEAGLAGGLETQYF
d_gene: .; v_gene: TRBV2; j_gene: TRBJ1-1; abundance: many; CDR3aa: CASSVVHEAFF
d_gene: .; v_gene: TRBV7-9; j_gene: TRBJ1-2; abundance: .; CDR3aa: CASGAPSPYGYTF
d_gene: .; v_gene: TRBV6-1; j_gene: TRBJ1-6; abundance: few; CDR3aa: CASSEWTGLTGYNSPLHF
d_gene: .; v_gene: TRBV6-2/TRBV6-3; j_gene: TRBJ2-1; abundance: .; CDR3aa: CASSYSIGSSYNEQFF
d_gene: .; v_gene: TRBV5-1; j_gene: TRBJ1-2; abundance: .; CDR3aa: CASSPEGPLYGYTF